Sequencing of this T cell receptor (beta chain) was carried out in a study of Tregs in tolerant kidney transplant recipients. Notes on the study in general: Biological reproducibility was not directly addressed, but technical replication error appeared minimal. The most relevant donor-specific Treg TCRbeta repertoire apparently came from expansion with activated donor B cells.

About this clone itself: Its antigen remains unidentified.

Recipients received nonmyeloablative bone marrow transplants from related graft donors, with transient mixed chimerism. V shed 7 bases and J 3 bases; nucleotides not matched to a gene: 4. The CDR3 runs to 13 residues. Germline lookup yields CDR1 WSHSY and CDR2 SAAADI. The data were produced by immunoSEQ multiplex PCR, yet TCRdb's version contains in-frame clones alone and is incomplete. The sample contains approximately 82,000 clones, 93% of which appear only once. Source: CD4+ T cells from blood (PBMCs), taken 12 months after the transplant. This TCR was sampled from a human patient who received a combined kidney and bone marrow transplant. Some T cells may be graft donor cells. The J gene is TRBJ2-7, the V gene TRBV10-2, with 9 positions matching TRBD1. The chain's CDR3 is CASIGTGLYEQYF. The CDR3 DNA sequence: TGCGCCAGCATCGGGACAGGGCTCTACGAGCAGTACTTC.